This TCR beta chain was captured by sequencing in a study of a mutant IDH1 vaccine in newly diagnosed glioma. Time point here: baseline, week 1 (first vaccination visit). Noted treatment: pre-vaccination baseline after standard-of-care therapy. The donors had new WHO grade 3 or 4 astrocytomas; these were IDH1-mutant and ATRX-lost. TCRdb's copy holds only in-frame clones and misses some; the assay was immunoSEQ multiplex PCR. The repertoire holds tens of thousands of clones, about 86% seen once, with 2.9% in the top ten. General study findings and limits: The study observed vaccine-induced immune responses in about 93% of patients.

Concerning this clone: What it recognizes is unknown.

This receptor was taken from a man aged 25-40 years with glioma. The sample was PBMCs, taken from a glioma patient treated with radiotherapy, temozolomide or both.

The CDR3 region has the DNA TGTGCCACCAGCAGGGACGGAGAAAAACTGTTTTTT. Its translation is CATSRDGEKLFF. The chain employs TRBV15 and TRBJ1-4, with D uncertain. Trimming took off 3 bases at V and 8 bases at J, with 7 bases between the two ends. CDR3 size: 12 residues. Germline V lookup: CDR1 LNHNV, CDR2 YYDKDF (reference sequence).